This TCR beta chain was obtained from a study of response to subunit inactivated influenza vaccine. Study outcomes and limitations: Authors proposed each seasonal influenza vaccination draws in few new T cells.

TCRdb called the RT-PCR reads again in MiXCR, with one record for every CDR3 protein. The sample has approximately 500,000 distinct CDR3 sequences, approximately 12% seen once. Comment on this clonotype: Its antigen remains unidentified.

The CDR3 loop spans 21 amino acids. Trimming left V 0 bases short and J 0 bases short, with 21 bases between. In germline, CDR1 is MGHRA, CDR2 YSYEKL. This sequence originates from a man in his fifties who received an inactivated influenza vaccine. This specimen was PBMCs from blood, taken roughly 48 days after vaccination. The V and J genes are TRBV4-1 and TRBJ2-6, with D maybe TRBD2 (5 bases). CDR3 sequence: CASSQDRTRSLTPSGANVLTF. The CDR3 DNA is TGCGCCAGCAGCCAAGACCGAACTAGATCTCTAACCCCCTCTGGGGCCAACGTCCTGACTTTC.